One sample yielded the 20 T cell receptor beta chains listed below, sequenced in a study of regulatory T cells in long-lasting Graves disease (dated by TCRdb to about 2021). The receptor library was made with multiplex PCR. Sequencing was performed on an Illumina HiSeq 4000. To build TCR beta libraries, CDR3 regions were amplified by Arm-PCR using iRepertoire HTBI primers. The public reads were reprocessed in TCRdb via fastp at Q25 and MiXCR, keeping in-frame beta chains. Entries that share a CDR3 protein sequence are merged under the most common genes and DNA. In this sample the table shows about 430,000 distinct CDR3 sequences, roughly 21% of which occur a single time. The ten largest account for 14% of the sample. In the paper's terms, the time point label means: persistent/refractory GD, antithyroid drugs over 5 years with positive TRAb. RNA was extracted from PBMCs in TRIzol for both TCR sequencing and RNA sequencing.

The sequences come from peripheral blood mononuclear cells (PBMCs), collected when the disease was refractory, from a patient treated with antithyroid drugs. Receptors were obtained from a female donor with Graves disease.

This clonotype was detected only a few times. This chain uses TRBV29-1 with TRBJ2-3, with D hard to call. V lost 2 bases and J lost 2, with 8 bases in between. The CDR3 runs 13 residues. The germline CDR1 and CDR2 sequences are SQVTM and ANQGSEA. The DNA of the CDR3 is TGCAGCGTTGAATCCGGCCCCACAGATACGCAGTATTTT. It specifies CSVESGPTDTQYF.

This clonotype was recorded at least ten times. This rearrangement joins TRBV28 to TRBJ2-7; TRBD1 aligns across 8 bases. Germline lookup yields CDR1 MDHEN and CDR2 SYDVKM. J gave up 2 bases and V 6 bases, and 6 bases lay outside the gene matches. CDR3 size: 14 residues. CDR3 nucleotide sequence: TGTGCCAGCAGACCGGGACAGGCAACCTACGAGCAGTACTTC. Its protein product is CASRPGQATYEQYF.

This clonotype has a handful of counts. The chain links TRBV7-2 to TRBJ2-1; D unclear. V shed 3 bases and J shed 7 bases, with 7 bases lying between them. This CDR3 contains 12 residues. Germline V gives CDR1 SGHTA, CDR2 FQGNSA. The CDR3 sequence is CASSFDGNEQFF. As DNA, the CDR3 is TGTGCCAGCAGCTTTGACGGGAATGAGCAGTTCTTC.

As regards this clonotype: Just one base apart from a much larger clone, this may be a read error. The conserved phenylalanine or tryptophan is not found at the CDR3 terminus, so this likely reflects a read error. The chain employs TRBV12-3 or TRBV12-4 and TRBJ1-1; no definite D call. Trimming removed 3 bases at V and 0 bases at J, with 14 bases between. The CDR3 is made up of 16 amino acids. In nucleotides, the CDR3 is TGTGCCAGCAGTTTTTGGTCGCTGGGCCTGAACACTGAAGCTTTCTCT. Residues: CASSFWSLGLNTEAFS.

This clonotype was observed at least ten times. CDR3 coding DNA: TGTGCCAGCAGTTTTCAAGCGTTTAGGGGCAATCAGCCCCAGCATTTT. This encodes CASSFQAFRGNQPQHF. The chain employs TRBV12-3 or TRBV12-4 and TRBJ1-5; D is ambiguous. The CDR3 spans 16 residues. The V end was cut by 3 bases, the J end by 2 bases, with 14 bases between.

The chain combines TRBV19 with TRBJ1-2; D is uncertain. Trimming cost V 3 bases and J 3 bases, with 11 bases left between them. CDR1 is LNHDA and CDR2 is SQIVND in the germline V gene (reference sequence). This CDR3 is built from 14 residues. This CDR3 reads CASSMRQVYYGYTF. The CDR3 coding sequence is TGTGCCAGTAGTATGAGGCAGGTATACTATGGCTACACCTTC. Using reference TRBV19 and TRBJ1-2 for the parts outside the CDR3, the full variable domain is DGGITQSPKYLFRKEGQNVTLSCEQNLNHDAMYWYRQDPGQGLRLIYYSQIVNDFQKGDIAEGYSVSREKKESFPLTVTSAQKNPTAFYLCASSMRQVYYGYTFGSGTRLTVV.

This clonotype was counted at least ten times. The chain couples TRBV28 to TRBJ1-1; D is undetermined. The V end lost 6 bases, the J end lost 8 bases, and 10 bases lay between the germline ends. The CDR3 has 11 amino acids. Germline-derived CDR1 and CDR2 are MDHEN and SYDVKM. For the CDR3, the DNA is TGTGCCAGCAGAACCGGGAGGGAAGCTTTCTTT. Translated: CASRTGREAFF.

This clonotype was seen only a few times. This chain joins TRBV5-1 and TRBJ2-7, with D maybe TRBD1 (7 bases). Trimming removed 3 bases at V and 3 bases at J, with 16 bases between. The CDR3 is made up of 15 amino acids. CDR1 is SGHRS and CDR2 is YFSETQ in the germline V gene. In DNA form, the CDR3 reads TGCGCCAGCAGCTGGGGGGACAGACAACTCTACGAGCAGTACTTC. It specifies CASSWGDRQLYEQYF.

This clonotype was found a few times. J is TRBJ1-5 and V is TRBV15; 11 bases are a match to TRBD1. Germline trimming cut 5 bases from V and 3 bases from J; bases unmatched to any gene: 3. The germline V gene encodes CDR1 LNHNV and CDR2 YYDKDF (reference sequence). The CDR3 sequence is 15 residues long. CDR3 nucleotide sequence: TGTGCCACCAGCCGGGACAGGGGGTTCAATCAGCCCCAGCATTTT. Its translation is CATSRDRGFNQPQHF.

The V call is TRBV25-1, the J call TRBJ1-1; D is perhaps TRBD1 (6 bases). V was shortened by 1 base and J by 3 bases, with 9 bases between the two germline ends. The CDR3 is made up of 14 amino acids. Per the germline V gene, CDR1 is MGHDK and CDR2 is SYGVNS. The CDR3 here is CASSEWRGDTEAFF. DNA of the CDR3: TGTGCCAGCAGTGAATGGAGGGGGGACACTGAAGCTTTCTTT.

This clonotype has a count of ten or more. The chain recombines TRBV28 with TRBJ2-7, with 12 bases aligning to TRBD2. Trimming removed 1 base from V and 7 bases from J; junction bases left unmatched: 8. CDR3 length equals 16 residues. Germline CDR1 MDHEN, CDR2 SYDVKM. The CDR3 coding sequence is TGTGCCAGCAGTTTATCGGGACTAGCGGGCCCGTTTGAGCAGTACTTC. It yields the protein CASSLSGLAGPFEQYF.

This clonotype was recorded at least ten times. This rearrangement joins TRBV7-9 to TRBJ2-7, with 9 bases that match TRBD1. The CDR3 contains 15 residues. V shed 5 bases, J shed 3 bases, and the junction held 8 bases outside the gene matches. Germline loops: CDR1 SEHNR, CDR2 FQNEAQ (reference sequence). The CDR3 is CASSRNRGRNYEQYF. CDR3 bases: TGTGCCAGCAGCCGTAACAGGGGGCGCAACTACGAGCAGTACTTC.

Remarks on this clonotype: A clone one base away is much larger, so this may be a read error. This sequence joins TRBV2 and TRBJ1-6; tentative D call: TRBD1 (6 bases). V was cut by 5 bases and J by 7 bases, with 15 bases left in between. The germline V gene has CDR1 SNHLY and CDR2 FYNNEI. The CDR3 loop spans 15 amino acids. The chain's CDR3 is CASSHPGDTNSPLHF. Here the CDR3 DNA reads TGTGCCAGCAGTCACCCCGGGGACACAAATTCACCCCTCCACTTT.

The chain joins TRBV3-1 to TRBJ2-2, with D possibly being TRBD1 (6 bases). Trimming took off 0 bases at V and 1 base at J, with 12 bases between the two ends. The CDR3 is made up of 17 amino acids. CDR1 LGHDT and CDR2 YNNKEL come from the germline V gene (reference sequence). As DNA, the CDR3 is TGTGCCAGCAGCCAAGACTTCGGGACACAGAACACCGGGGAGCTGTTTTTT. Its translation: CASSQDFGTQNTGELFF.

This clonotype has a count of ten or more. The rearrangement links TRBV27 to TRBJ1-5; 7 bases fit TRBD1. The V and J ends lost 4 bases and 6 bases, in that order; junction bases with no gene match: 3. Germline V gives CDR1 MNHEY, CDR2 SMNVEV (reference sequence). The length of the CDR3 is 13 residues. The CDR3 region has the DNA TGTGCCAGCAGTTCCCAGGGGGTTCAGCCCCAGCATTTT. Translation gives CASSSQGVQPQHF.

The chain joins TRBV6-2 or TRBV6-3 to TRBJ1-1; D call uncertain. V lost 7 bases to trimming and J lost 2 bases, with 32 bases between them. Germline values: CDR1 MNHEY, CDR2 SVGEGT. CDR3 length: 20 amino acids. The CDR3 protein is CASIPWLFTPLPPSNTEAFF. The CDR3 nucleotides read TGTGCCAGCATCCCATGGCTATTCACCCCCCTTCCTCCGAGCAACACTGAAGCTTTCTTT.

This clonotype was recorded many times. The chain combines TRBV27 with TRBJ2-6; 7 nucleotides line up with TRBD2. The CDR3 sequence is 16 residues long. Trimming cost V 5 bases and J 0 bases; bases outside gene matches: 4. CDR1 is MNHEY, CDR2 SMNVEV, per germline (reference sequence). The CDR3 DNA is TGTGCCAGCAGTCCACTAGCGAACTCTGGGGCCAACGTCCTGACTTTC. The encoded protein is CASSPLANSGANVLTF. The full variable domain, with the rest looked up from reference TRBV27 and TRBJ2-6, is EAQVTQNPRYLITVTGKKLTVTCSQNMNHEYMSWYRQDPGLGLRQIYYSMNVEVTDKGDVPEGYKVSRKEKRNFPLILESPSPNQTSLYFCASSPLANSGANVLTFGAGSRLTVL.

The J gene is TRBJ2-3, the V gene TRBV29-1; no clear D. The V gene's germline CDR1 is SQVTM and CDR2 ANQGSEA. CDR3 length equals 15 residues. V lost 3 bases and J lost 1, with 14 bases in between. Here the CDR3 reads CSVENGVVGTDTQYF. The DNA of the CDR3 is TGCAGCGTTGAGAATGGGGTGGTCGGCACAGATACGCAGTATTTT.

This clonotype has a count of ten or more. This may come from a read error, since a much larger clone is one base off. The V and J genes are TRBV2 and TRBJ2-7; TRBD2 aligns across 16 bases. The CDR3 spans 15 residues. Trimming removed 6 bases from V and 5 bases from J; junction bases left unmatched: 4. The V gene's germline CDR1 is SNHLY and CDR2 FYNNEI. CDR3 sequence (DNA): TGTGCCAGCAGGGGACTAGCGGGAGGGCCCCACGAGCAGTACTTC. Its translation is CASRGLAGGPHEQYF.

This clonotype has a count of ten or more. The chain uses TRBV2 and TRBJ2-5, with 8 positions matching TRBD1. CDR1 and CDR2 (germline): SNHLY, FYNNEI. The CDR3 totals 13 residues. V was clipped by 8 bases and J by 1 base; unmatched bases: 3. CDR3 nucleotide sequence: TGTGCCAGCCTCGGACAGGGCCAAGAGACCCAGTACTTC. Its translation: CASLGQGQETQYF.